This TCR beta chain is from a study of Tregs in tolerant kidney transplant recipients. Regarding the study as a whole: This study did not directly address biological reproducibility. Validation in larger populations is needed because few patients were studied.

Germline loops: CDR1 MNHEY, CDR2 SMNVEV (reference sequence). Trimming left V 5 bases short and J 6 bases short, with 25 bases between. The CDR3 has 18 amino acids. TCRdb's table, derived via immunoSEQ multiplex PCR, lists solely in-frame clones and lacks some. The top ten hold about 4.7% of the sample, which has some 68,000 clones, over 80% seen once. Unstimulated Tregs (CD4+CD25+CD127-) and CD4+CD25- non-Tregs were sorted from PBMCs. About this clone itself: Its target is unknown.

V and J are TRBV27 and TRBJ2-2, with D tentatively TRBD2 (6 bases). The sample comprised CD4+ T cells from blood. This TCR derives from a human donor in good health. The CDR3 loop is CASSRTGVGFKDSGELFF. For the CDR3, the DNA is TGTGCCAGCAGTCGGACGGGGGTTGGGTTTAAAGATTCCGGGGAGCTGTTTTTT.